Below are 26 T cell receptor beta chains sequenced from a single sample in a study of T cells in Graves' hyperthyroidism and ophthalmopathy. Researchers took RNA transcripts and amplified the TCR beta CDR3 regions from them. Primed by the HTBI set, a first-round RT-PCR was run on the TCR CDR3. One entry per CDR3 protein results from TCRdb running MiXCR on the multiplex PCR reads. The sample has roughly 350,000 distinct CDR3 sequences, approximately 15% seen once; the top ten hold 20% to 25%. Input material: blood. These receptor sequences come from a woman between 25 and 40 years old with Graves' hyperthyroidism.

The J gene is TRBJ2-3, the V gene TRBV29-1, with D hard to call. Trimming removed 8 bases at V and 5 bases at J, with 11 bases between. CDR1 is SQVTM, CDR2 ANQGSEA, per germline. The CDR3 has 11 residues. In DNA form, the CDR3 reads TGCAGCCCGAGAAACGGAGATACGCAGTATTTT. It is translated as CSPRNGDTQYF.

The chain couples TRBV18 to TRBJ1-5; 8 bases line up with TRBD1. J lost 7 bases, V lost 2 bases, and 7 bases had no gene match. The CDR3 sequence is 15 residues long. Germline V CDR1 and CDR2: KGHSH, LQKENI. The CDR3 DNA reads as TGTGCCAGCTCACCAAATCAGGGGGCGGAACAGCCCCAGCATTTT. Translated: CASSPNQGAEQPQHF.

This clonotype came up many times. CDR3 sequence: CSVDPTSTDTQYF. The CDR3 DNA is TGCAGCGTTGACCCGACCAGCACAGATACGCAGTATTTT. The chain has TRBV29-1 and TRBJ2-3; D call uncertain. CDR1 SQVTM and CDR2 ANQGSEA come from the germline V gene. The CDR3 spans 13 residues. Trimming removed 3 bases from V and 0 bases from J, with 7 bases in between.

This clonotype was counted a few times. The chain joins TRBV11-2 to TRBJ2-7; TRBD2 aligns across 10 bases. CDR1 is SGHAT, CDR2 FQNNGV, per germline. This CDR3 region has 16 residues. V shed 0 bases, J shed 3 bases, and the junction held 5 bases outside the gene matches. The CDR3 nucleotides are TGTGCCAGCAGCTTAGATTCTAGCGGGAGAAGCTACGAGCAGTACTTC. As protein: CASSLDSSGRSYEQYF.

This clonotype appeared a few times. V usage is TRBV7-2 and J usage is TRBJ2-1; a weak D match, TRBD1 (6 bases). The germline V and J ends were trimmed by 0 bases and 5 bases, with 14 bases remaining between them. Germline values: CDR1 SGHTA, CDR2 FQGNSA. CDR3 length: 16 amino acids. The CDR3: CASSLALPQGHNEQFF. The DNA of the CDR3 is TGTGCCAGCAGCTTAGCGCTCCCCCAGGGGCACAATGAGCAGTTCTTC.

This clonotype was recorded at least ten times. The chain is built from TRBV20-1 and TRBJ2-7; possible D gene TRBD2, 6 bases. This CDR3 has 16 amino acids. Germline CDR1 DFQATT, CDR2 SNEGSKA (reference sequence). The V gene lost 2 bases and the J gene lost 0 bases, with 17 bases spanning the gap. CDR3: CSARRGAGLVSYEQYF. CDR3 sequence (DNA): TGCAGTGCTAGAAGAGGGGCGGGGTTAGTCTCCTACGAGCAGTACTTC.

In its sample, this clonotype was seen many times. CDR3 nucleotide sequence: TGTGCCAGTAGTATAGTTCCGGGACTTTACACTGAAGCTTTCTTT. Its protein product is CASSIVPGLYTEAFF. This chain links TRBV19 with TRBJ1-1, with D tentatively TRBD1 (5 bases). The length of the CDR3 is 15 residues. V dropped 1 base and J dropped 3 bases, with 12 bases sitting between them. CDR1 is LNHDA and CDR2 is SQIVND in the germline V gene (reference sequence).

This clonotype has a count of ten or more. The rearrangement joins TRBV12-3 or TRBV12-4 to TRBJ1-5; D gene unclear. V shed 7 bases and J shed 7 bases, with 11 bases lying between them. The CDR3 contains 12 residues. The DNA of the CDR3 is TGTGCCAGCACCCTCGGCTACCAGCCCCAGCATTTT. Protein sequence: CASTLGYQPQHF.

The CDR3 DNA reads TGTGCCAGCAGATCTTCTGTGGGGCCTGGAAACACCATATATTTT. Its protein product is CASRSSVGPGNTIYF. V is TRBV27 and J is TRBJ1-3; weak D call: TRBD1 (5 bases). This CDR3 region has 15 residues. The germline CDR1 and CDR2 sequences are MNHEY and SMNVEV (reference sequence). V was clipped by 6 bases and J by 2 bases, with 14 bases between them.

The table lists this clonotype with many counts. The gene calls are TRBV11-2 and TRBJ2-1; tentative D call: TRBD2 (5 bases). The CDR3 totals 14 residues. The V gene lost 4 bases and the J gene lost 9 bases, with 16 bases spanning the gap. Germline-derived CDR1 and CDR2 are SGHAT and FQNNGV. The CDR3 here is CASSSGRGFFEQFF. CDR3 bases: TGTGCCAGCAGCTCTGGGAGAGGTTTTTTTGAGCAGTTCTTC.

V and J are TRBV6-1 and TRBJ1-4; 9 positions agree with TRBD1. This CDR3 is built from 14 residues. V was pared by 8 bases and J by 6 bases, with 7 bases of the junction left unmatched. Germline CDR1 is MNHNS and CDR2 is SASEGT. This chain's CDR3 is CASSRGTGYEKLFF. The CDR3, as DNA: TGTGCCAGCTCCAGAGGGACAGGGTATGAAAAACTGTTTTTT.

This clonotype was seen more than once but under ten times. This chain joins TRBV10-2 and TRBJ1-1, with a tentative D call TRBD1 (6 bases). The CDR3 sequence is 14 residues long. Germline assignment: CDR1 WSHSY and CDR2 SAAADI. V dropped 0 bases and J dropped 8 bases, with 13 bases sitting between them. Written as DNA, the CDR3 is TGCGCCAGCAGTGAGTCGACAGGTTGGGCGGAAGCTTTCTTT. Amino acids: CASSESTGWAEAFF.

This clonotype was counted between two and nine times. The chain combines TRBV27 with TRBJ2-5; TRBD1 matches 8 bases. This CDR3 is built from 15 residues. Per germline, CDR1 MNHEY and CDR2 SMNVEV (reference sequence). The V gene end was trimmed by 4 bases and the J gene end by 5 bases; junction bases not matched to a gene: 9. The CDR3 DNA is TGTGCCAGCAGTTCCAGGGGGCGCCGACAGGAGACCCAGTACTTC. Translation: CASSSRGRRQETQYF.

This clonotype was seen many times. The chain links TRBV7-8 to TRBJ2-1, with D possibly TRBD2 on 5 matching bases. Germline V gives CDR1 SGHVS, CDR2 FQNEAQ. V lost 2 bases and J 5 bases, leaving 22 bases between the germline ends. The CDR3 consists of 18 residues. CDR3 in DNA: TGTGCCAGCAGCTTAAGAGGGATAGGACGCCCGAAAGACAATGAGCAGTTCTTC. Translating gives CASSLRGIGRPKDNEQFF.

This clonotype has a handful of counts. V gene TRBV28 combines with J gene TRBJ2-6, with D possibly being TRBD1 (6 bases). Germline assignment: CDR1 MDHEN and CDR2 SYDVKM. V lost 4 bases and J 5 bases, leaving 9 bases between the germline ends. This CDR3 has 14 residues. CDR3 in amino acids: CASSSQGWANVLTF. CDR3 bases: TGTGCCAGCAGTTCACAGGGTTGGGCCAACGTCCTGACTTTC. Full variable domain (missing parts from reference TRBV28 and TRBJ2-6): DVKVTQSSRYLVKRTGEKVFLECVQDMDHENMFWYRQDPGLGLRLIYFSYDVKMKEKGDIPEGYSVSREKKERFSLILESASTNQTSMYLCASSSQGWANVLTFGAGSRLTVL.

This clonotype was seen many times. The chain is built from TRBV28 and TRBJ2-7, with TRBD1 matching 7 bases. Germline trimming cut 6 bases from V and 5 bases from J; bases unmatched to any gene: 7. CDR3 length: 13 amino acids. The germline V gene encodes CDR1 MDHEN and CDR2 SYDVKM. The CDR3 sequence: CASRLQGTHEQYF. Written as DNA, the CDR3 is TGTGCCAGCAGACTACAGGGGACCCACGAGCAGTACTTC.

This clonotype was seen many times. CDR3: CSANRFSADTQYF. As DNA, the CDR3 is TGCAGTGCTAACCGGTTTTCGGCAGATACGCAGTATTTT. The rearrangement joins TRBV20-1 to TRBJ2-3; D uncertain. V was cut by 4 bases and J by 4 bases, with 12 bases left in between. Germline CDR1 and CDR2: DFQATT and SNEGSKA (reference sequence). The CDR3 runs 13 residues.

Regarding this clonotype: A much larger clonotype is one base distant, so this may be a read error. The CDR3 spells CSVVGGRPTGGRYEQYF. The CDR3 DNA reads as TGCAGCGTTGTTGGGGGCCGCCCTACTGGCGGACGGTACGAGCAGTACTTC. V usage is TRBV29-1 and J usage is TRBJ2-7; D perhaps matches TRBD1 (6 bases). The CDR3 has 17 amino acids. With 4 bases removed from V and 4 bases from J, the gap between germline ends came to 26 bases. The germline CDR1 and CDR2 sequences are SQVTM and ANQGSEA.

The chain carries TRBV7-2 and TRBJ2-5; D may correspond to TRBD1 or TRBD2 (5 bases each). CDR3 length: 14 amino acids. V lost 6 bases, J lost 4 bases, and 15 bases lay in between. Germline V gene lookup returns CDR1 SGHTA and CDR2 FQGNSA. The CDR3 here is CASSGTLGVETQYF. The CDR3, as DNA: TGTGCCAGCAGTGGGACCCTGGGGGTAGAGACCCAGTACTTC.

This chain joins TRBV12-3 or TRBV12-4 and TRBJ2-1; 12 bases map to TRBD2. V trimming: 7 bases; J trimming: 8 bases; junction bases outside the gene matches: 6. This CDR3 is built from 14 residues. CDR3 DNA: TGTGCCAGCAAACTAGCGGGAGGAAGAGATGAGCAGTTCTTC. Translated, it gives CASKLAGGRDEQFF.

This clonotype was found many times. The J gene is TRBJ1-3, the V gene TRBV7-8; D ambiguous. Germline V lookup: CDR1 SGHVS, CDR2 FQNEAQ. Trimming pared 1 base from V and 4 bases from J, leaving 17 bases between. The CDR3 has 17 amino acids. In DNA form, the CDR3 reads TGTGCCAGCAGCTTAGGACGGACCCTACTCTGGGGAAACACCATATATTTT. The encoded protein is CASSLGRTLLWGNTIYF. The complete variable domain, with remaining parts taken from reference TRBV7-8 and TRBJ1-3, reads GAGVSQSPRYKVAKRGQDVALRCDPISGHVSLFWYQQALGQGPEFLTYFQNEAQLDKSGLPSDRFFAERPEGSVSTLKIQRTQQEDSAVYLCASSLGRTLLWGNTIYFGEGSWLTVV.

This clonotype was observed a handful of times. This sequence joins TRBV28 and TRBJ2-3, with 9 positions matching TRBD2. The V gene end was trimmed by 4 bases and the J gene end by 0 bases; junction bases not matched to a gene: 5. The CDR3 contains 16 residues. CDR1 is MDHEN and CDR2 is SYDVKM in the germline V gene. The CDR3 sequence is CASSSPTSGSTDTQYF. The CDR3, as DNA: TGTGCCAGCAGTTCCCCAACTAGCGGGAGCACAGATACGCAGTATTTT.

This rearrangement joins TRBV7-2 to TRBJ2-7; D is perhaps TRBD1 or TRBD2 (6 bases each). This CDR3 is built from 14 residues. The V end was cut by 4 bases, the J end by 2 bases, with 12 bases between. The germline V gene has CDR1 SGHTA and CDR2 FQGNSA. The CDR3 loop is CASSSRGGAYEQYF. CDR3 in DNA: TGTGCCAGCAGCTCCAGGGGAGGCGCCTACGAGCAGTACTTC.

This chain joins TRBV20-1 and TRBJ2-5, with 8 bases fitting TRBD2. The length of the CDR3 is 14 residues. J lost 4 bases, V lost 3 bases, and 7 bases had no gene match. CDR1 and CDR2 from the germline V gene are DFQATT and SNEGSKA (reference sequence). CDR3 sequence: CSASRLAGSETQYF. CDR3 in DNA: TGCAGTGCTAGTCGGTTAGCGGGGTCAGAGACCCAGTACTTC.

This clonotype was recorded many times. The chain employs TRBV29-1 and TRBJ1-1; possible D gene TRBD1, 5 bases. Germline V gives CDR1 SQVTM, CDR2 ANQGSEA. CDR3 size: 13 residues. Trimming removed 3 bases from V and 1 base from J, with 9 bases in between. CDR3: CSVDLDRNTEAFF. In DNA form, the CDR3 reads TGCAGCGTTGACCTCGACAGGAACACTGAAGCTTTCTTT.

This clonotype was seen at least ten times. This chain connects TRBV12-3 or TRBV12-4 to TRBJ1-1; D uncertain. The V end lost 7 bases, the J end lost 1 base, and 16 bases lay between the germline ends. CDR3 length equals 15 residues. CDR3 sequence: CASTRLQEKNTEAFF. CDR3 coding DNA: TGTGCCAGCACCAGGCTGCAGGAGAAGAACACTGAAGCTTTCTTT.